Following are 31 T cell receptor beta chains from one sample sequenced in a study of response to subunit inactivated influenza vaccine. TCRdb used MiXCR to reprocess the RT-PCR reads, holding one entry per CDR3 protein. The profile shows hundreds of thousands of distinct CDR3 sequences, around 15% of them singletons. Sequenced here: PBMCs from blood, sampled 14 days before vaccination. Receptors were obtained from a man in his forties or fifties who received an inactivated influenza vaccine.

This clonotype was recorded a few times. The rearrangement links TRBV4-3 to TRBJ2-5; D uncertain. Germline V CDR1 and CDR2: LGHNA, YSLEER. The CDR3 has 13 amino acids. The V gene lost 2 bases and the J gene lost 5 bases, with 9 bases spanning the gap. The CDR3 here is CASSQFTSETQYF. The CDR3 nucleotides read TGCGCCAGCAGCCAATTCACCTCTGAGACCCAGTACTTC.

This chain joins TRBV18 and TRBJ2-3, with unresolved D. Trimming shortened V by 0 bases and J by 3 bases, and 4 bases separated the two germline ends. The CDR3 spans 13 residues. The germline gives CDR1 KGHSH, CDR2 LQKENI. The CDR3 is CASSPPQTDTQYF. In nucleotides, the CDR3 is TGTGCCAGCTCACCACCCCAGACAGATACGCAGTATTTT.

The chain carries TRBV12-3 or TRBV12-4 and TRBJ1-1; D possibly corresponds to TRBD1 (5 bases). V shed 5 bases and J shed 5 bases, with 18 bases lying between them. The CDR3 is made up of 15 amino acids. In DNA, the CDR3 is TGTGCCAGCAGTCTGCTTGGGGGACGGTTGACTGAAGCTTTCTTT. Translation: CASSLLGGRLTEAFF.

The chain employs TRBV20-1 and TRBJ1-2, with 9 bases that match TRBD1. The CDR3 loop spans 13 amino acids. V dropped 4 bases and J dropped 8; count of bases not matched to a gene: 8. The germline V gene has CDR1 DFQATT and CDR2 SNEGSKA (reference sequence). In DNA, the CDR3 is TGCAGTGCTAACCTGGGACAGGGAGGCGGCTACACCTTC. Translating it yields CSANLGQGGGYTF.

This clonotype was seen a few times. The gene calls are TRBV28 and TRBJ2-7; TRBD1 agrees at 7 bases. CDR1 is MDHEN and CDR2 is SYDVKM in the germline V gene. V shed 8 bases, J shed 5 bases, and the junction held 12 bases outside the gene matches. The CDR3 runs 14 residues. In nucleotides, the CDR3 is TGTGCCAGCGGGCAGGGGGTACCGGCAGACGAGCAGTACTTC. As protein: CASGQGVPADEQYF.

In its sample, this clonotype was seen once. The V and J genes are TRBV5-1 and TRBJ2-5; 7 bases agree with TRBD1. This CDR3 region has 16 residues. Per germline, CDR1 SGHRS and CDR2 YFSETQ. V trimming: 1 base; J trimming: 5 bases; junction bases outside the gene matches: 11. CDR3 nucleotide sequence: TGCGCCAGCAGCTTGATGGCGACAGGGCGAGGGGAGACCCAGTACTTC. The encoded protein is CASSLMATGRGETQYF.

As concerns this clonotype: A much larger clonotype is one base distant, so this may be a read error. The chain combines TRBV29-1 with TRBJ1-1; D ambiguous. The V and J ends lost 4 bases and 6 bases respectively, with 9 bases between them. Germline V gives CDR1 SQVTM, CDR2 ANQGSEA. The CDR3 extends over 11 amino acids. For the CDR3, the DNA is TGCAGCGTTGGTAGGGCGTCTGAAGCTTTCTTT. It translates to CSVGRASEAFF.

This clonotype was counted between two and nine times. J is TRBJ2-1 and V is TRBV27; TRBD1 is a possible D gene (7 bases). Trimming removed 5 bases from V and 6 bases from J, with 17 bases in between. Per the germline V gene, CDR1 is MNHEY and CDR2 is SMNVEV (reference sequence). This CDR3 has 15 amino acids. The CDR3 sequence is CASSLKQGRSNEQFF. In DNA form, the CDR3 reads TGTGCCAGCAGTCTTAAACAGGGGAGGAGCAATGAGCAGTTCTTC.

The genes are TRBV5-6 and TRBJ2-5; no definite D call. V was shortened by 3 bases and J by 2 bases, with 11 bases between the two germline ends. Germline CDR1 SGHDT, CDR2 YYEEEE. The CDR3 totals 14 residues. The CDR3 is CASSSDNQQETQYF. The CDR3 coding sequence is TGTGCCAGCAGCTCCGACAATCAACAAGAGACCCAGTACTTC.

This clonotype was picked up a small number of times. The chain joins TRBV2 to TRBJ2-7, with 13 bases lining up with TRBD2. With 6 bases clipped from V and 6 bases from J, the junction kept 8 bases outside the gene matches. The germline gives CDR1 SNHLY, CDR2 FYNNEI. The CDR3 has 15 amino acids. The chain's CDR3 is CASRLRTSGSPEQYF. As DNA, the CDR3 is TGTGCCAGCAGACTACGGACTAGCGGGAGCCCCGAGCAGTACTTC.

The chain couples TRBV7-8 to TRBJ2-3, with D perhaps matching TRBD2 (7 bases). With 2 bases removed from V and 4 bases from J, the gap between germline ends came to 19 bases. The germline gives CDR1 SGHVS, CDR2 FQNEAQ. This CDR3 is 17 amino acids long. DNA of the CDR3: TGTGCCAGCAGCTTACCGGAGGGAGGGGGAGGTTCAGATACGCAGTATTTT. Amino acids: CASSLPEGGGGSDTQYF.

The chain joins TRBV12-3 or TRBV12-4 to TRBJ2-2, with 7 bases that match TRBD2. CDR3 size: 16 residues. J lost 4 bases, V lost 5 bases, and 10 bases had no gene match. In DNA, the CDR3 is TGTGCCAGCAGTCCTCTAGCGGACGGGCCCACCGGGGAGCTGTTTTTT. This gives the protein CASSPLADGPTGELFF.

Turning to this clonotype: One base away lies a much larger clone, so this may be a sequencing read error. J is TRBJ2-1 and V is TRBV5-6, with a tentative D call TRBD2 (7 bases). The CDR3 is 16 amino acids. Germline CDR1 is SGHDT and CDR2 is YYEEEE. CDR3 nucleotide sequence: TGTGCCATCAGCCCCACTAGGGGGGGCTCTGTAGGTGAGCAGTTCTTC. Protein product: CAISPTRGGSVGEQFF.

This clonotype was observed a few times. V and J are TRBV20-1 and TRBJ2-5; 8 nucleotides agree with TRBD2. Trimming at V came to 3 bases and at J to 2 bases, leaving 11 bases not matched to a gene. The CDR3 is made up of 16 amino acids. CDR1 and CDR2 (germline): DFQATT, SNEGSKA (reference sequence). The chain's CDR3 is CSARAGGGGHQETQYF. The CDR3 nucleotides read TGCAGTGCTAGGGCCGGGGGGGGAGGCCATCAAGAGACCCAGTACTTC.

V gene TRBV5-5 combines with J gene TRBJ2-7, with 9 bases aligning to TRBD2. Germline V CDR1 and CDR2: SGHKS, YYEKEE (reference sequence). There are 16 residues in the CDR3. The junction had 14 bases not matched to a gene; V was cut back by 6 bases and J by 4 bases. The CDR3 here is CASTSTPGTSRYEQYF. The CDR3 DNA reads TGTGCCAGCACCTCCACGCCCGGGACTAGCCGGTACGAGCAGTACTTC.

V and J are TRBV6-5 and TRBJ1-2, with D perhaps TRBD1 (6 bases). The V gene lost 4 bases and the J gene lost 8 bases, with 14 bases spanning the gap. This CDR3 comprises 13 residues. Germline V lookup: CDR1 MNHEY, CDR2 SVGAGI. The CDR3 nucleotides are TGTGCCAGCAGTTCCGACAGGTGGTACGGCTACACCTTC. It yields the protein CASSSDRWYGYTF.

This clonotype has more than one count but fewer than ten. The CDR3 here is CASSFDREDQPQHF. The CDR3, as DNA: TGTGCCAGCAGCTTCGACAGGGAGGATCAGCCCCAGCATTTT. The rearrangement links TRBV7-3 to TRBJ1-5; 7 nucleotides agree with TRBD1. The CDR3 has 14 amino acids. From germline, CDR1 is SGHTA and CDR2 FQGTGA. V gave up 3 bases and J gave up 5 bases; unmatched junction bases: 4. Variable domain in full (rest from reference TRBV7-3 and TRBJ1-5): GAGVSQTPSNKVTEKGKYVELRCDPISGHTALYWYRQSLGQGPEFLIYFQGTGAADDSGLPNDRFFAVRPEGSVSTLKIQRTERGDSAVYLCASSFDREDQPQHFGDGTRLSIL.

This clonotype appeared a few times. The rearrangement links TRBV6-4 to TRBJ2-7, with D possibly TRBD1 on 6 matching bases. CDR3 length equals 13 residues. Germline CDR1 and CDR2: MRHNA and SNTAGT. Trimming cost V 4 bases and J 6 bases, with 13 bases left between them. The CDR3 sequence is CASSVEPRGEQYF. As DNA, the CDR3 is TGTGCCAGCAGTGTGGAGCCCAGGGGCGAGCAGTACTTC.

This clonotype was counted only a few times. This rearrangement joins TRBV10-3 to TRBJ2-2, with D maybe TRBD2 (6 bases). V was shortened by 4 bases and J by 2 bases, with 11 bases between the two germline ends. The germline CDR1 and CDR2 sequences are ENHRY and SYGVKD. The CDR3 has 15 amino acids. The CDR3 DNA is TGTGCCATCAGTGCGGGGGTCAGAAACACCGGGGAGCTGTTTTTT. Encoded protein: CAISAGVRNTGELFF.

J is TRBJ1-3 and V is TRBV7-8, with D hard to call. The germline V gene encodes CDR1 SGHVS and CDR2 FQNEAQ. The CDR3 runs 14 residues. The V gene lost 5 bases and the J gene lost 4 bases, with 12 bases spanning the gap. The CDR3 region has the DNA TGTGCCAGCAGCAATAGGGCTGCGGGAAACACCATATATTTT. Protein: CASSNRAAGNTIYF.

As DNA, the CDR3 is TGTGCCAGCAGCTCCTACTCTGGAGACCAGTACTTC. It is translated as CASSSYSGDQYF. The rearrangement links TRBV7-2 to TRBJ2-7, with D uncertain. The V end lost 4 bases, the J end lost 10 bases, and 14 bases lay between the germline ends. The germline V gene has CDR1 SGHTA and CDR2 FQGNSA. The length of the CDR3 is 12 residues. The full variable domain, in which reference TRBV7-2 and TRBJ2-7 provide the parts outside the CDR3, is GAGVSQSPSNKVTEKGKDVELRCDPISGHTALYWYRQSLGQGLEFLIYFQGNSAPDKSGLPSDRFSAERTGGSVSTLTIQRTQQEDSAVYLCASSSYSGDQYFGPGTRLTVT.

The chain combines TRBV20-1 with TRBJ1-6; no reliable D call. The CDR3 runs 18 residues. From germline, CDR1 is DFQATT and CDR2 SNEGSKA (reference sequence). The V and J ends lost 0 bases and 6 bases respectively, with 21 bases between them. CDR3 loop: CSARDISLQTIGNSPLHF. As DNA, the CDR3 is TGCAGTGCTAGAGATATTAGTTTACAGACCATCGGTAATTCACCCCTCCACTTT.

V gene TRBV7-9 combines with J gene TRBJ2-5; 10 bases align to TRBD2. The CDR3 length is 14 residues. The germline V gene encodes CDR1 SEHNR and CDR2 FQNEAQ (reference sequence). V lost 2 bases and J lost 5; bases outside the gene matches: 2. The CDR3 region has the DNA TGTGCCAGCAGCTTAACTAGCGGGATGGAGACCCAGTACTTC. Translated: CASSLTSGMETQYF.

This clonotype occurred a few times. The chain has TRBV20-1 and TRBJ2-7; 11 bases match TRBD1. The CDR3 has 13 residues. The germline V gene encodes CDR1 DFQATT and CDR2 SNEGSKA (reference sequence). The V gene end was trimmed by 3 bases and the J gene end by 5 bases; junction bases not matched to a gene: 3. CDR3 DNA: TGCAGTGCTAGCGGGACAGGGGGTCACGAGCAGTACTTC. It translates to CSASGTGGHEQYF.

This clonotype was seen a few times. CDR3 in amino acids: CSAPWRVGAGELFF. The CDR3 nucleotides are TGCAGTGCACCCTGGAGGGTCGGCGCCGGGGAGCTGTTTTTT. This chain uses TRBV20-1 with TRBJ2-2; tentative D call: TRBD2 (6 bases). There are 14 residues in the CDR3. Germline CDR1 DFQATT, CDR2 SNEGSKA (reference sequence). V was cut by 6 bases and J by 6 bases, with 17 bases left in between.

The chain couples TRBV27 to TRBJ2-7; D possibly uses TRBD1 or TRBD2 (5 bases each). V shed 4 bases and J shed 4 bases, with 17 bases lying between them. The CDR3 is 15 residues long. The V gene's germline CDR1 is MNHEY and CDR2 SMNVEV (reference sequence). The CDR3 loop reads CASSSRDPSPYEQYF. The CDR3 DNA follows: TGTGCCAGCAGTTCCCGGGACCCTTCGCCTTACGAGCAGTACTTC.

The sample holds many counts of this clonotype. The chain couples TRBV29-1 to TRBJ2-2, with unresolved D. The CDR3 sequence is 13 residues long. The germline V gene has CDR1 SQVTM and CDR2 ANQGSEA. V lost 3 bases and J 0 bases, leaving 5 bases between the germline ends. The CDR3 reads CSVDTPNTGELFF. CDR3 nucleotides: TGCAGCGTTGATACACCGAACACCGGGGAGCTGTTTTTT.

The chain is built from TRBV3-1 and TRBJ2-7, with 11 bases fitting TRBD1. The CDR3 length is 14 residues. Germline CDR1 is LGHDT and CDR2 is YNNKEL (reference sequence). The J segment lost 5 bases and the V segment lost 7 bases, leaving 7 bases of the junction unmatched. The CDR3 reads CASITGTGGNEQYF. Written as DNA, the CDR3 is TGTGCCAGCATCACCGGGACAGGGGGTAACGAGCAGTACTTC.

This clonotype was observed a handful of times. The rearrangement joins TRBV4-1 to TRBJ2-2; no clear D. This CDR3 spans 16 amino acids. CDR1 is MGHRA and CDR2 is YSYEKL in the germline V gene. The V gene lost 4 bases and the J gene lost 7 bases, with 19 bases spanning the gap. The CDR3 nucleotides are TGCGCCAGCAGCCCCCCCCACTGGGCAGTCGGCGGGGAGCTGTTTTTT. Residues: CASSPPHWAVGGELFF.

The chain has TRBV7-6 and TRBJ2-1, with 8 bases fitting TRBD2. Germline-derived CDR1 and CDR2 are SGHVS and FNYEAQ. The CDR3 runs to 15 residues. J lost 8 bases, V lost 2 bases, and 8 bases had no gene match. The CDR3 DNA sequence: TGTGCCAGCAGCTTATACGGGGGGGGTCTCGATGAGCAGTTCTTC. It codes for CASSLYGGGLDEQFF.

The V gene is TRBV27, the J gene TRBJ2-7; weak D call: TRBD2 (6 bases). Trimming cost V 3 bases and J 5 bases, with 17 bases left between them. Germline values: CDR1 MNHEY, CDR2 SMNVEV (reference sequence). The CDR3 sequence is 15 residues long. In DNA, the CDR3 is TGTGCCAGCAGTTTCTCCCCACCCGGACTAAACGAGCAGTACTTC. Encoded protein: CASSFSPPGLNEQYF.